This note documents a single T cell receptor (beta chain) sequence. Its antigen is not identified. This sample is part of a study of shared clonotypes between healthy human individuals. Broader study findings: The study found about 5% of naive CD4 clonotypes shared across four donors. Against clonotypes common to all four donors, non-shared ones had lower generation probabilities. Sequencing of the sorted subsets was shown by rarefaction to be incomplete despite large depth.

TCRdb's copy holds only in-frame clones and misses some; the assay was immunoSEQ multiplex PCR. The data show hundreds of thousands of clones, approximately 96% seen once. CD8 cells regarded as naive lacked CD45RO, were positively chosen for CCR7, and omitted terminally differentiated effector memory CD45RA+ cells. Donors were Caucasian adults residing in Nashville, Tennessee, USA. The CDR3 has 13 amino acids. The germline V and J ends were trimmed by 5 bases and 2 bases, with 10 bases remaining between them. From germline, CDR1 is LGHNA and CDR2 YNFKEQ. This clonotype originated in a woman aged 25 to 39 in good health. The sample taken for sequencing was naive CD8+ T cells sorted from blood. The chain has TRBV4-2 and TRBJ2-7, with a possible D match to TRBD2 (5 bases). CDR3 sequence (DNA): TGTGCCAGCAGCGAGGGAGAGACCTACGAGCAGTACTTC. It is translated as CASSEGETYEQYF.